The source of this TCR beta chain is a study of T cells in women clearing cervical HPV infection. Study-wide context: Blood came at first lesion visit for cases, post-clearance for controls.

Sequencing used immunoSEQ multiplex PCR; TCRdb keeps in-frame clones, though not all of them. Its listing shows about 19,000 clones. V shed 2 bases and J 0 bases; nucleotides not matched to a gene: 3. The CDR3 loop spans 16 amino acids. On this clone itself: What it binds is unknown. Read data end 3 residues before the CDR3 end; the end is taken from the germline J gene.

Study conclusions and caveats: Cases carried less TRBV6-7 than controls: about 0.1% versus 0.15%. Richness differences could reflect unmeasured T-cell content per sample.

This sequence originates from a woman between 18 and 75 years old with a cervical HPV16 infection that either progressed to CIN3+ or cleared (not recorded which). The rearrangement links TRBV12-3 or TRBV12-4 to TRBJ1-5, with 8 bases fitting TRBD1. Source material: blood buffy coat. The CDR3 loop reads CASSLQGAVSNQPQHF. The sequenced CDR3 bases are TGTGCCAGCAGTTTACAGGGGGCGGTTAGCAATCAGCCC.